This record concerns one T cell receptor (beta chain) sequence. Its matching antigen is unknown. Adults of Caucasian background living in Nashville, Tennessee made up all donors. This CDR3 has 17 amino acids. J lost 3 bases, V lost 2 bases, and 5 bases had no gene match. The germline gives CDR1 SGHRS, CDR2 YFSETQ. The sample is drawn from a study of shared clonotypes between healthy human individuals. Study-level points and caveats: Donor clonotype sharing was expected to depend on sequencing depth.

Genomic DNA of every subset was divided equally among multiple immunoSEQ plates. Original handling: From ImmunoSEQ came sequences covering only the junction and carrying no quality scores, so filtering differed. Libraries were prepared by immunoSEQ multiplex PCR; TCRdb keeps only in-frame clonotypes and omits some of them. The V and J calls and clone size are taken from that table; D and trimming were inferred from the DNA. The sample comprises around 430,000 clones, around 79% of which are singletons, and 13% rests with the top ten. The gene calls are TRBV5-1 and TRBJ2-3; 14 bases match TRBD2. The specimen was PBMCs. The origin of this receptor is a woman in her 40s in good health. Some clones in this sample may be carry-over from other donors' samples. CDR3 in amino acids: CASSFGTSGSGTDTQYF. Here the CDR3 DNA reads TGCGCCAGCAGCTTCGGGACTAGCGGGAGTGGGACAGATACGCAGTATTTT.